This T cell receptor (beta chain) was recorded in a study of T cell repertoires in cytomegalovirus infection (dated by TCRdb to about 2019). Regarding the research as a whole: Peptide stimulations targeted recently identified HLA-C-restricted CMV epitopes, whose presentation resists viral immunomodulation, together with well-studied HLA-B-restricted epitopes. Donor HLA type was relevant to the analysis, as public TCR beta signatures indicated carriage of CMV infection together with the matching HLA type.

The treatment or condition label, read with the paper, signifies: in vitro stimulation with specific CMV peptide epitopes to enrich CMV-specific T cells. Details on this clonotype: Its antigen remains undetermined. Per-base quality was not reported, and no clone a single base away is much larger than it.

The germline V gene encodes CDR1 MGHRA and CDR2 YSYEKL. V is reduced by 4 bases and J by 3 bases, leaving a spacing of 10 bases between them. Counted from cysteine to phenylalanine, this CDR3 has 14 amino acids. Only the CDR3 DNA stays, 42 bases, in frame from base 1. The sample was run on an Illumina HiSeq 1500. TCRdb passed the public sequencing reads through fastp at Q25 and MiXCR, retaining productive beta sequences. Here each entry gathers all rows of one CDR3 protein and keeps the most common genes and DNA. In all, the sample holds 400,000 to 600,000 distinct CDR3 sequences, and approximately 40% of those were seen once. Of the sample, around two fifths is held by the ten largest clones. General study outcomes and caveats: In the ex vivo response, HLA-C-restricted CMV-specific TCR beta clonotypes were dominant, and in two of eight donors the single most frequent clonotype came from this HLA-C-restricted group. In both this cohort and an independent roughly 330-donor cohort, the cumulative frequency of public TCR beta family members distinguished carriers of CMV infection plus the relevant HLA type.

The chain uses TRBV4-1 and TRBJ1-5; no confident D gene assignment can be made. This TCR derives from a human donor in good health (CMV status not recorded). Some clones in this sample may be carry-over from other donors' samples. Material: cultured PBMCs, obtained from culture after CMV antigen stimulation. CDR3 protein: CASSLRVSNQPQHF. At the DNA level, the sequence is TGCGCCAGCAGCCTTCGGGTTTCCAATCAGCCCCAGCATTTT.